This passage covers 10 T cell receptor beta chains from one sample sequenced in a study of blood T cell repertoires in COVID-19. Method: immunoSEQ multiplex PCR; TCRdb's copy keeps in-frame clones and lacks some. The sample consists of a few hundred thousand clones, approximately 90% of them appearing once. Material: peripheral blood. These receptor sequences come from a man younger than 35 with active or convalescent COVID-19.

V is TRBV5-1 and J is TRBJ1-4; 8 nucleotides agree with TRBD1. Germline CDR1 SGHRS, CDR2 YFSETQ. V shed 3 bases, J shed 2 bases, and the junction held 6 bases outside the gene matches. The CDR3 consists of 16 residues. CDR3 nucleotide sequence: TGCGCCAGCAGCTGGACAGGGAGGAGTACTAATGAAAAACTGTTTTTT. Protein: CASSWTGRSTNEKLFF.

The CDR3 nucleotides are TGTGCCAGCAGCCGGACAGCTCCTCACCAAGGGGATACGCAGTATTTT. It is translated as CASSRTAPHQGDTQYF. The J gene is TRBJ2-3, the V gene TRBV3-1 (or the pseudogene TRBV3-2), with D maybe TRBD1 (6 bases). The CDR3 is 16 residues long. V lost 4 bases and J 6 bases, leaving 20 bases between the germline ends. The germline V gene encodes CDR1 LGHDT and CDR2 YNNKEL (reference sequence).

The rearrangement joins TRBV6-5 to TRBJ2-2; D is uncertain. This CDR3 is built from 16 residues. V was clipped by 0 bases and J by 3 bases, with 11 bases between them. Per germline, CDR1 MNHEY and CDR2 SVGAGI. CDR3 DNA: TGTGCCAGCAGTTACTCGAGCTCAGACTACACCGGGGAGCTGTTTTTT. It codes for CASSYSSSDYTGELFF.

DNA for the CDR3: TGTGCCAGCAGCCCAGCAACAGCGGGGTATGGAGAGACCCAGTACTTC. Translating it yields CASSPATAGYGETQYF. This chain uses TRBV3-1 (or the pseudogene TRBV3-2) with TRBJ2-5, with 7 positions matching TRBD2. With V trimmed by 4 bases and J by 4 bases, 12 bases remained unmatched. The CDR3 has 16 amino acids. Germline lookup yields CDR1 LGHDT and CDR2 YNNKEL (reference sequence).

V usage is TRBV5-1 and J usage is TRBJ2-3; 8 positions match TRBD1. V trimming: 4 bases; J trimming: 5 bases; junction bases outside the gene matches: 9. There are 15 residues in the CDR3. In germline, CDR1 is SGHRS, CDR2 YFSETQ. The CDR3 bases are TGCGCCAGCAGCCACGGACAGGGAAGCGTAGATACGCAGTATTTT. It yields the protein CASSHGQGSVDTQYF.

The V call is TRBV14, the J call TRBJ2-3, with D perhaps matching TRBD2 (6 bases). CDR3 size: 16 residues. Germline V gene data show CDR1 as SGHDN and CDR2 as FVKESK. Trimming removed 2 bases at V and 1 base at J, with 13 bases between. The CDR3: CASSQTGLPGTDTQYF. The CDR3 DNA sequence: TGTGCCAGCAGCCAAACGGGACTCCCGGGCACAGATACGCAGTATTTT.

This chain links TRBV6-1 with TRBJ2-1; D might be TRBD2 (6 bases). This CDR3 contains 20 residues. The germline V gene encodes CDR1 MNHNS and CDR2 SASEGT. The V end was cut by 3 bases, the J end by 3 bases, with 27 bases between. Here the CDR3 reads CASSEMELAHSVTHYNEQFF. The CDR3 bases are TGTGCCAGCAGTGAGATGGAACTAGCTCACTCGGTAACCCACTACAATGAGCAGTTCTTC.

The genes are TRBV5-1 and TRBJ1-2; 8 nucleotides align to TRBD1. The length of the CDR3 is 16 residues. CDR1 and CDR2 (germline): SGHRS, YFSETQ. Trimming removed 3 bases from V and 3 bases from J; junction bases left unmatched: 10. This chain's CDR3 is CASSSRWAGGDYGYTF. The CDR3 DNA follows: TGCGCCAGCAGCTCGCGGTGGGCAGGGGGCGACTATGGCTACACCTTC.

The chain has TRBV28 and TRBJ2-2, with 7 bases aligning to TRBD2. Germline V gene data show CDR1 as MDHEN and CDR2 as SYDVKM. CDR3 length equals 15 residues. The V and J ends lost 7 bases and 6 bases, in that order; junction bases with no gene match: 11. The CDR3, as DNA: TGTGCCAGCATGGGGGAGGGAGAGTTTTCCGGGGAGCTGTTTTTT. This sequence encodes CASMGEGEFSGELFF.

The chain uses TRBV7-5 and TRBJ2-4; the table calls TRBD2, which could not be checked here. TRBV7-5 is shown as a pseudogene. This CDR3 spans 14 amino acids. The DNA of the CDR3 is TGTGCCAGAAGGGCCGGTAGACTCCAAAACATTCAGTACTTC. Its translation: CARRAGRLQNIQYF.